This T cell receptor beta chain was identified in a study of T cells in localized non-small cell lung cancer. Study-wide results and limits: Measurement of T cell clonality placed uninvolved adjacent lung highest, above the level in tumor.

Method: immunoSEQ multiplex PCR; TCRdb's copy keeps in-frame clones and lacks some. The table records nearly 25,000 clones, about 93% of them present only once. Note on this clone: Its specificity is unknown.

Trimming left V 6 bases short and J 0 bases short, with 6 bases between. The CDR3 contains 13 residues. The germline V gene has CDR1 MDHEN and CDR2 SYDVKM. This sequence joins TRBV28 and TRBJ1-3, with D maybe TRBD1 (5 bases). The material was peripheral blood, obtained before any cancer treatment. The clonotype originates from a woman aged 40-75 years with stage I lung adenocarcinoma. CDR3 nucleotides: TGTGCCAGCAGAGACAGCTCTGGAAACACCATATATTTT. Translating it yields CASRDSSGNTIYF.